This T cell receptor beta chain is drawn from a study of T cell responses to AZD1222 COVID-19 vaccine. The method was immunoSEQ multiplex PCR; TCRdb's version includes in-frame clones alone and lacks a portion of them. The table has approximately 150,000 clones, 70% to 90% seen once. Germline lookup yields CDR1 LGHDT and CDR2 YNNKEL (reference sequence). The CDR3 is 16 amino acids. V lost 2 bases and J lost 2; bases outside the gene matches: 5. The sample in question was peripheral blood, obtained 28 days after the second dose of the MenACWY control vaccine. This chain uses TRBV3-1 (or the pseudogene TRBV3-2) with TRBJ2-3; 9 positions agree with TRBD2. The receptor comes from an adult who received the MenACWY meningococcal vaccine as a control. Here the CDR3 reads CASSQLAGISTDTQYF. DNA for the CDR3: TGTGCCAGCAGCCAACTAGCGGGAATTTCCACAGATACGCAGTATTTT.